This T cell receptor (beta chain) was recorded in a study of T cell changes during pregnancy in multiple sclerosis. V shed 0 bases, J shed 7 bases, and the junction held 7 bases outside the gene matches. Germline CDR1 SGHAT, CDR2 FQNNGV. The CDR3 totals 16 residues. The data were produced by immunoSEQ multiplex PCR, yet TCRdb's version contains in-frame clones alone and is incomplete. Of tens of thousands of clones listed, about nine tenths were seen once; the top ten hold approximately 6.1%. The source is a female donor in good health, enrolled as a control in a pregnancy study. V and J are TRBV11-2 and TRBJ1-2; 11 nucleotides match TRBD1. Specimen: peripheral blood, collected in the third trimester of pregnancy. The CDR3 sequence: CASSLDRGQGARGYTF. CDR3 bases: TGTGCCAGCAGCTTAGATCGAGGACAGGGGGCACGTGGCTACACCTTC.